This passage covers 3 T cell receptor beta chains from one sample sequenced in a study of Graves' ophthalmopathy and Graves' hyperthyroidism. Amplification of TCR beta CDR3 regions used RNA transcripts. After a first-round RT-PCR with HTBI primers, a second-round multiplex PCR was run. TCRdb ran MiXCR on the multiplex PCR reads and lists one entry per CDR3 protein. The sample has 300,000 to 450,000 distinct CDR3 sequences; approximately 18% are singletons. Sequencing was done on a sample of peripheral blood. These TCRs come from an adult woman with stable Graves' hyperthyroidism.

The V and J genes are TRBV6-1 and TRBJ2-7; weak D call: TRBD1 (6 bases). Trimming pared 6 bases from V and 5 bases from J, leaving 14 bases between. Germline V gives CDR1 MNHNS, CDR2 SASEGT. This CDR3 spans 13 amino acids. The CDR3, as DNA: TGTGCCAGCAGACAACAGGGATATAACGAGCAGTACTTC. This gives the protein CASRQQGYNEQYF.

This clonotype has a count of ten or more. V and J are TRBV28 and TRBJ2-5; D gene uncertain. Per the germline V gene, CDR1 is MDHEN and CDR2 is SYDVKM. This CDR3 is 15 amino acids long. Trimming removed 5 bases at V and 7 bases at J, with 20 bases between. The CDR3 DNA follows: TGTGCCAGCAGTGGCGGCCAGGACCGGTCGATGACCCAGTACTTC. This translates into CASSGGQDRSMTQYF.

This clonotype was seen repeatedly, ten times or more. The J gene is TRBJ2-6, the V gene TRBV6-9; 10 bases line up with TRBD1. Losses at the gene ends were 2 bases for V and 1 base for J; bases not matched to a gene: 14. The CDR3 loop spans 21 amino acids. Germline V gene lookup returns CDR1 MNHGY and CDR2 SVAAGI. The CDR3 is CASSYGVHQTGGESGANVLTF. For the CDR3, the DNA is TGTGCCAGCAGTTATGGAGTTCACCAGACAGGGGGCGAATCTGGGGCCAACGTCCTGACTTTC.